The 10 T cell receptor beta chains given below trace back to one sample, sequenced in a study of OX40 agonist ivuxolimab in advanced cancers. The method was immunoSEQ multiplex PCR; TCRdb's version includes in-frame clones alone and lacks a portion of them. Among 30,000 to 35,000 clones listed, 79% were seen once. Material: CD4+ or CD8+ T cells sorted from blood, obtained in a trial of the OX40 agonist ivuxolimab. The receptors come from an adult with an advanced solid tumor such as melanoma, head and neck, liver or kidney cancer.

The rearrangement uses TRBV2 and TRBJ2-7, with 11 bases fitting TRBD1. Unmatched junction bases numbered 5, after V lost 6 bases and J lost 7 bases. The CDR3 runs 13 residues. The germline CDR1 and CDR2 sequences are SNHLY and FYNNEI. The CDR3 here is CASRDRGLGEQYF. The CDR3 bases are TGTGCCAGCAGGGACAGGGGGCTGGGGGAGCAGTACTTC.

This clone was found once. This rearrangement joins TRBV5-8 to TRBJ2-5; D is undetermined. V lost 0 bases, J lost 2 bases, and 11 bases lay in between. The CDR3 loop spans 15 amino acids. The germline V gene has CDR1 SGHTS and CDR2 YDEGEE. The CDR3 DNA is TGTGCCAGCAGCTTGGTTGTTAGACCGCAAGAGACCCAGTACTTC. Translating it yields CASSLVVRPQETQYF. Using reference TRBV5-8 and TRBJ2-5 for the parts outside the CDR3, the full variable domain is EAGVTQSPTHLIKTRGQQATLRCSPISGHTSVYWYQQALGLGLQFLLWYDEGEERNRGNFPPRFSGRQFPNYSSELNVNALELEDSALYLCASSLVVRPQETQYFGPGTRLLVL.

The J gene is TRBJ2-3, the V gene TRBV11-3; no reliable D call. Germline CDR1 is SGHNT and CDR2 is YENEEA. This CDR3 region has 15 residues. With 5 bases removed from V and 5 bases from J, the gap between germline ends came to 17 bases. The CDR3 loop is CASSRTVGVLDTQYF. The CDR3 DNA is TGTGCCAGCAGCAGGACGGTTGGAGTATTAGATACGCAGTATTTT.

The CDR3 DNA reads as TGTGCCTGGAGTTCAGGGGATTCACCCCTCCACTTT. This translates into CAWSSGDSPLHF. The chain is built from TRBV30 and TRBJ1-6, with a possible D match to TRBD1 (6 bases). This CDR3 region has 12 residues. Trimming pared 2 bases from V and 8 bases from J, leaving 7 bases between. CDR1 GTSNPN and CDR2 SVGIG come from the germline V gene (reference sequence).

The CDR3 bases are TGCGCCAGCAGCTATAGCGGGGGGGCATCAGATACGCAGTATTTT. This translates into CASSYSGGASDTQYF. The rearrangement uses TRBV5-1 and TRBJ2-3; 11 bases are shared with TRBD2. CDR1 is SGHRS, CDR2 YFSETQ, per germline. The CDR3 totals 15 residues. V trimming: 3 bases; J trimming: 4 bases; junction bases outside the gene matches: 4.

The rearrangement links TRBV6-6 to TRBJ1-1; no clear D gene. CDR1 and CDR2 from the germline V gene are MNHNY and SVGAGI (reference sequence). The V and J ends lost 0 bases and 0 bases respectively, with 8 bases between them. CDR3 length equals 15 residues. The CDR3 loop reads CASSYSYTVNTEAFF. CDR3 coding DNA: TGTGCCAGCAGTTACTCGTATACGGTGAACACTGAAGCTTTCTTT.

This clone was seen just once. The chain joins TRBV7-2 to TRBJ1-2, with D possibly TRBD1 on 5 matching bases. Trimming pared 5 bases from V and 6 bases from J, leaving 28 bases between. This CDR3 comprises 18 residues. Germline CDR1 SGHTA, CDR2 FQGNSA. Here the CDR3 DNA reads TGTGCCAGCAGCCCGGGGTCAACGGGAACAACAGGAGCTAATGGCTACACCTTC. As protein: CASSPGSTGTTGANGYTF.

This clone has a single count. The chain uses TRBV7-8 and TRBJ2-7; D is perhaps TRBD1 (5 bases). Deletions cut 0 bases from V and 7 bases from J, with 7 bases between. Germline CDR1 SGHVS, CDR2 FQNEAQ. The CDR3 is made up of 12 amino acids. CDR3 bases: TGTGCCAGCAGCTTAGCAGGGGTTGAGCAGTACTTC. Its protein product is CASSLAGVEQYF.

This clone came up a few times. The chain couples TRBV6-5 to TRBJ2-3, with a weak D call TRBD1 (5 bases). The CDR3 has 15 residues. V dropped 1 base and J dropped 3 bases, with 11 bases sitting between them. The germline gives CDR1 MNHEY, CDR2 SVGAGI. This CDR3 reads CASSYYGAETDTQYF. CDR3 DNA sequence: TGTGCCAGCAGTTACTATGGGGCAGAGACAGATACGCAGTATTTT.

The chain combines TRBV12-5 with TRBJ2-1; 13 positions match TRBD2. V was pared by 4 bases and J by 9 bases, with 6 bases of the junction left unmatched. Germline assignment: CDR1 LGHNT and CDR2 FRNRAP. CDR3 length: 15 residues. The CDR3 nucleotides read TGTGCTAGTGGTTCGGGACTAGCGGGAACGGTTGAGCAGTTCTTC. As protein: CASGSGLAGTVEQFF.